These T cell receptor beta chains were read from a single sample in a study of memory CD4+ T cells and cytomegalovirus serostatus. Sequencing was performed with immunoSEQ multiplex PCR; in TCRdb, only in-frame clones are kept and a portion is missing. Among just under 95,000 clones listed, roughly 80% were seen once. Sequencing was performed on memory CD4+ T cells from blood. The receptors shown here come from an adult in good health and CMV-seropositive. Both conserved end residues are part of each CDR3. D genes are given only for firm matches. Clone size is not always given. Where it is, it says once, few, many or a class for expanded clones.

J gene | D gene | clone size | V gene | CDR3 DNA | CDR3 protein
TRBJ2-7 | TRBD1 | . | TRBV5-1 | TGCGCCAGCAGCTTCGGGACAGTAGCGACATCCTACGAGCAGTACTTC | CASSFGTVATSYEQYF
TRBJ2-1 | . | . | TRBV5-5 | TGTGCCAGCAGCCCAGGACAGAGAAACGTCAATGAGCAGTTCTTC | CASSPGQRNVNEQFF
TRBJ1-2 | . | . | TRBV19 | TGTGCCAGTTCCCCGGGGGCCCATGGCTACACCTTC | CASSPGAHGYTF
TRBJ2-1 | TRBD2 | . | TRBV18 | TGTGCCAGCTCACCACCGACTAGCGGCAATAATGAGCAGTTCTTC | CASSPPTSGNNEQFF
TRBJ2-5 | . | . | TRBV5-1 | TGCGCCAGCAGCTTGTTCCCGGGAGCGGAGACCCAGTACTTC | CASSLFPGAETQYF
TRBJ1-2 | . | . | TRBV20-1 | TGCAGTGAGGGGGGTTCCTATGGCTACACCTTC | CSEGGSYGYTF
TRBJ2-7 | TRBD1 | . | TRBV5-1 | TGCGCCAGCAGCTTAATGGGGGGACAGGGGGACGAGCAGTACTTC | CASSLMGGQGDEQYF
TRBJ2-2 | . | . | TRBV5-1 | TGCGCCAGCAGCTCGGACAGCGTCGCGAACACCGGGGAGCTGTTTTTT | CASSSDSVANTGELFF
TRBJ2-3 | TRBD1 | . | TRBV19 | TGTGCCAGTAGTCCGGGACAGGGGGTCGCAGATACGCAGTATTTT | CASSPGQGVADTQYF
TRBJ2-7 | . | . | TRBV30 | TGTGCCTGGAGCCCCGGGTTCTACGAGCAGTACTTC | CAWSPGFYEQYF
TRBJ2-5 | TRBD1 | once | TRBV11-2 | TGTGCCAGCAGCTGGGACAGGGGAGAAGAGACCCAGTACTTC | CASSWDRGEETQYF
TRBJ2-1 | TRBD2 | . | TRBV10-1 | TGCGCCAGCAGTGAGGGGACTAGCGGGAGTGATGAGCAGTTCTTC | CASSEGTSGSDEQFF
TRBJ1-1 | . | . | TRBV11-1 | TGTGCCAGCTCCAGGGGTGAGATGAACACTGAAGCTTTCTTT | CASSRGEMNTEAFF
TRBJ2-7 | TRBD1 | . | TRBV7-3 | TGTGCCAGCAGCGTGACAGGGGGATACTCCTACGAGCAGTACTTC | CASSVTGGYSYEQYF
TRBJ2-3 | . | . | TRBV27 | TGTGCCAGCAGTTTATCTCCAGCCACAGATACGCAGTATTTT | CASSLSPATDTQYF
TRBJ2-7 | . | . | TRBV11-2 | TGTGCCAGCAGCCACCGAGGGTCCTACGAGCAGTACTTC | CASSHRGSYEQYF
TRBJ2-7 | TRBD1 | . | TRBV7-2 | TGTGCCAGCAGCCCTCCCCGCGGACAGGGATCCTACGAGCAGTACTTC | CASSPPRGQGSYEQYF
TRBJ2-5 | . | . | TRBV2 | TGTGCCAGCAGTGATGCGGGAACAGAGACCCAGTACTTC | CASSDAGTETQYF
TRBJ1-4 | . | once | TRBV5-5 | TGTGCCAGCAGCTTGGGGTCTCGAGGGAGTGAAAAACTGTTTTTT | CASSLGSRGSEKLFF
TRBJ1-3 | . | . | TRBV7-9 | TGTGCCAGCAGCCATACTCAGGAGAGCTCTGGAAACACCATATATTTT | CASSHTQESSGNTIYF
TRBJ1-1 | . | . | TRBV2 | TGTGCCAGCAGATTGTCGCGCCCTGAAGCTTTCTTT | CASRLSRPEAFF
TRBJ1-5 | TRBD1 | . | TRBV10-3 | TGTGCCATCAACCAGGGGGCTGGTCAGCCCCAGCATTTT | CAINQGAGQPQHF
TRBJ2-1 | . | . | TRBV29-1 | TGCAGCGTTTTGACCGGGGGAGGTAATGAGCAGTTCTTC | CSVLTGGGNEQFF
TRBJ1-2 | . | . | TRBV27 | TGTGCCAGCAGTTCCACGGGGGGGGCAATCTATGGCTACACCTTC | CASSSTGGAIYGYTF
TRBJ2-5 | TRBD1 | . | TRBV5-4 | TGTGCCAGCAGCCGAAACAGGGGGAAAGAGACCCAGTACTTC | CASSRNRGKETQYF
TRBJ2-1 | . | . | TRBV5-1 | TGCGCCAGCAGCTTAGGTGACAGGTACAATGAGCAGTTCTTC | CASSLGDRYNEQFF
TRBJ2-4 | . | . | TRBV15 | TGTGCCACCAGCAGGCCAGCCAAAAACATTCAGTACTTC | CATSRPAKNIQYF
TRBJ2-5 | . | once | TRBV29-1 | TGCAGCGTTGAACGGCTGTATGGGCAAGAGACCCAGTACTTC | CSVERLYGQETQYF
TRBJ1-5 | . | . | TRBV6-1 | TGTGCCAGCAGGGGGGGACTCCGAAATCAGCCCCAGCATTTT | CASRGGLRNQPQHF
TRBJ2-6 | . | . | TRBV7-6 | TGTGCCAGCAGCTCACGACCAGGGCTCTCTGGGGCCAACGTCCTGACTTTC | CASSSRPGLSGANVLTF
TRBJ2-1 | TRBD2 | . | TRBV7-3 | TGTGCCAGCAGCTTAACAGGGAAAACTAGCGGACGAAATGAGCAGTTCTTC | CASSLTGKTSGRNEQFF
TRBJ1-1 | . | few | TRBV9 | TGTGCCAGCAGCTTCTCGGGGGCGAACACTGAAGCTTTCTTT | CASSFSGANTEAFF
TRBJ2-1 | TRBD2 | . | TRBV4-2 | TGTGCCAGCAGCCAACGAAGCGGGGTACTGGCTAATGAGCAGTTCTTC | CASSQRSGVLANEQFF
TRBJ2-3 | TRBD2 | . | TRBV5-1 | TGCGCCAGCAGCTTGCGGCTAGCGGGAGATACGCAGTATTTT | CASSLRLAGDTQYF
TRBJ1-2 | . | . | TRBV4-3 | TGCGCCAGCAGCCAAGATCCGGGGGGTTGGAACTATGGCTACACCTTC | CASSQDPGGWNYGYTF